The T cell receptor beta chain under discussion was sequenced for a study of metastatic and nonmetastatic thyroid tumors. Findings and limits, study-wide: Malignant thyroid tumors reportedly had TCR beta diversity that was significantly higher than in benign nodules, in blood and tumor.

None of the patients had undergone any treatment ahead of thyroid surgery. TCRdb re-called clones from the PCR reads using MiXCR. This repertoire shows about 32,000 clones, 20% to 25% found once; its top ten account for about 10%. This clone has a count of ten or more. Antigen specificity is unknown. The CDR3 loop spans 17 amino acids. Trimming cost V 2 bases and J 1 base, with 15 bases left between them. Looked up from germline, CDR1 is LNHDA and CDR2 is SQIVND (reference sequence). This sequence joins TRBV19 and TRBJ2-1; D remains ambiguous. The TCR originated in a female donor with papillary thyroid cancer or a benign thyroid nodule (not recorded which). Some clones in this sample may be carry-over from other donors' samples. The sequencing sample was made of blood. The chain's CDR3 is CASSISGRWESYNEQFF. The CDR3 coding sequence is TGTGCCAGTAGTATAAGTGGTAGGTGGGAATCCTACAATGAGCAGTTCTTC.